The 26 T cell receptor beta chains presented below share a single source sample, sequenced in a study of regulatory T cells in long-lasting Graves disease. Described time point: newly diagnosed GD, antithyroid drugs for less than 3 months. The TCR library was made from RNA that had been extracted from PBMCs in TRIzol. Construction of TCR beta libraries relied on iRepertoire HTBI primers and on Arm-PCR targeting CDR3 regions. TCRdb analysed the multiplex PCR reads with MiXCR anew, one entry per CDR3 protein. The sample holds some 500,000 distinct CDR3 sequences, roughly 15% seen once. These data also formed part of another study, on T cells in Graves' hyperthyroidism and ophthalmopathy.

The sequences come from peripheral blood mononuclear cells (PBMCs), collected at new diagnosis, from a patient treated with antithyroid drugs. The receptors here all came from a woman aged 35 to 59 with Graves disease.

The rearrangement joins TRBV6-2 or TRBV6-3 to TRBJ2-2; 9 nucleotides match TRBD2. The germline gives CDR1 MNHEY, CDR2 SVGEGT. The CDR3 is 14 amino acids. J lost 6 bases, V lost 2 bases, and 1 base had no gene match. The CDR3 is CASSYGLASGELFF. As DNA, the CDR3 is TGTGCCAGCAGTTACGGACTAGCGTCCGGGGAGCTGTTTTTT.

This clonotype was found a few times. The chain joins TRBV7-2 to TRBJ2-7; 9 bases match TRBD1. In germline, CDR1 is SGHTA, CDR2 FQGNSA. J lost 3 bases, V lost 2 bases, and 5 bases had no gene match. The CDR3 length is 15 residues. The CDR3 is CASSLRQGVSYEQYF. DNA of the CDR3: TGTGCCAGCAGCTTACGACAGGGGGTTAGCTACGAGCAGTACTTC.

This clonotype has at least ten counts. V and J are TRBV2 and TRBJ1-2, with D tentatively TRBD1 (6 bases). The V end lost 9 bases, the J end lost 7 bases, and 12 bases lay between the germline ends. The CDR3 is made up of 11 amino acids. Germline CDR1 SNHLY, CDR2 FYNNEI. CDR3 in DNA: TGTGCCAGGAGCACAGGGTCTGGCTACACCTTC. It translates to CARSTGSGYTF.

The CDR3, as DNA: TGTGCCAGCAGTTTGGGTCAGGGAGCGCTGGGGGGCTACACCTTC. This codes for CASSLGQGALGGYTF. The chain joins TRBV28 to TRBJ1-2; TRBD1 is a possible D gene (5 bases). V lost 3 bases to trimming and J lost 8 bases, with 19 bases between them. Germline lookup yields CDR1 MDHEN and CDR2 SYDVKM. This CDR3 spans 15 amino acids.

This clonotype was counted ten times or more. This sequence joins TRBV28 and TRBJ2-7; maybe TRBD2 (7 bases). Looked up from germline, CDR1 is MDHEN and CDR2 is SYDVKM. The CDR3 sequence is 18 residues long. Trimming shortened V by 6 bases and J by 1 base, and 25 bases separated the two germline ends. This CDR3 reads CASSPGGGAPAVSYEQYF. CDR3 nucleotides: TGTGCCAGCAGCCCGGGGGGCGGGGCCCCGGCGGTGTCCTACGAGCAGTACTTC.

At least ten counts were recorded for this clonotype. The rearrangement links TRBV6-1 to TRBJ2-2; TRBD1 is a possible D gene (6 bases). This CDR3 comprises 15 residues. V lost 2 bases, J lost 3 bases, and 10 bases lay in between. Germline CDR1 and CDR2: MNHNS and SASEGT. The CDR3 coding sequence is TGTGCCAGCAGTGAATACAGGGTGGACACCGGGGAGCTGTTTTTT. Translated, it gives CASSEYRVDTGELFF.

The chain joins TRBV29-1 to TRBJ2-7, with TRBD1 as a possible D gene (5 bases). In germline, CDR1 is SQVTM, CDR2 ANQGSEA. This CDR3 region has 11 residues. V was cut by 7 bases and J by 6 bases, with 13 bases left in between. In nucleotides, the CDR3 is TGCAGCGCGAGACAGTATCTCGAGCAGTACTTC. As protein: CSARQYLEQYF.

This clonotype was detected only a few times. The chain combines TRBV5-5 with TRBJ2-5; D might be TRBD2 (6 bases). CDR3 length: 15 residues. V lost 4 bases and J 3 bases, leaving 16 bases between the germline ends. CDR1 is SGHKS and CDR2 is YYEKEE in the germline V gene (reference sequence). The CDR3 DNA reads TGTGCCAGCAGCCCGCGACGTGGAGGGGAAGAGACCCAGTACTTC. Residues: CASSPRRGGEETQYF. The whole variable domain, filled in from reference TRBV5-5 and TRBJ2-5, reads DAGVTQSPTHLIKTRGQQVTLRCSPISGHKSVSWYQQVLGQGPQFIFQYYEKEERGRGNFPDRFSARQFPNYSSELNVNALLLGDSALYLCASSPRRGGEETQYFGPGTRLLVL.

The chain uses TRBV6-5 and TRBJ1-5; weak D call: TRBD1 (5 bases). Germline V CDR1 and CDR2: MNHEY, SVGAGI. The CDR3 has 14 amino acids. V was trimmed by 1 base and J by 7 bases, leaving 11 bases between them. CDR3 nucleotides: TGTGCCAGCAGTTACTTTTCTGGGGGACAGCCCCAGCATTTT. Residues: CASSYFSGGQPQHF.

The chain uses TRBV7-9 and TRBJ1-3; D not resolved. This CDR3 contains 16 residues. Trimming pared 6 bases from V and 0 bases from J, leaving 15 bases between. Germline CDR1 and CDR2: SEHNR and FQNEAQ (reference sequence). The CDR3 DNA sequence: TGTGCCAGCAGGCCGGATACCCCGAGCTCTGGAAACACCATATATTTT. Its protein is CASRPDTPSSGNTIYF.

In this sample, this clonotype turned up many times. The chain couples TRBV2 to TRBJ1-2, with 9 bases lining up with TRBD1. In germline, CDR1 is SNHLY, CDR2 FYNNEI. The V segment lost 6 bases and the J segment 0 bases; nucleotides outside the gene matches: 2. CDR3 length equals 14 residues. Here the CDR3 reads CASSRDRANYGYTF. In nucleotides, the CDR3 is TGTGCCAGCAGCCGGGACAGGGCTAACTATGGCTACACCTTC.

Many counts were recorded for this clonotype. The V call is TRBV29-1, the J call TRBJ1-4; D gene uncertain. The CDR3 is 14 amino acids. Germline CDR1 SQVTM, CDR2 ANQGSEA. V gave up 4 bases and J gave up 0 bases, with 9 bases separating them. In DNA, the CDR3 is TGCAGCGTTGGAGTTGGGGCAACTAATGAAAAACTGTTTTTT. Translation gives CSVGVGATNEKLFF.

This clonotype showed up many times. The rearrangement links TRBV7-2 to TRBJ2-1, with 16 bases lining up with TRBD2. J was trimmed by 12 bases and V by 3 bases; bases with no gene match: 2. The CDR3 is 14 amino acids. Germline CDR1 and CDR2: SGHTA and FQGNSA. CDR3 coding DNA: TGTGCCAGCAGCTTGGGACTAGCGGGGGGGCGGCAGTTCTTC. This sequence encodes CASSLGLAGGRQFF.

This clonotype was seen a handful of times. The V gene is TRBV6-1, the J gene TRBJ1-1; weak D call: TRBD1 (6 bases). The CDR3 runs 15 residues. The V end lost 5 bases, the J end lost 1 base, and 14 bases lay between the germline ends. CDR1 MNHNS and CDR2 SASEGT come from the germline V gene. The DNA of the CDR3 is TGTGCCAGCAGTAAAGTACAGGGTGGGAACACTGAAGCTTTCTTT. Amino acid sequence: CASSKVQGGNTEAFF.

Ten or more counts support this clonotype. The rearrangement joins TRBV6-1 to TRBJ1-1; a possible D gene is TRBD1 (5 bases). Germline V CDR1 and CDR2: MNHNS, SASEGT. The CDR3 runs 15 residues. Trimming pared 6 bases from V and 4 bases from J, leaving 18 bases between. In DNA, the CDR3 is TGTGCCAGCAGACCCGCCGTGGGGGGTGGCACTGAAGCTTTCTTT. The encoded protein is CASRPAVGGGTEAFF.

This clonotype was counted ten times or more. The chain joins TRBV28 to TRBJ2-3, with D tentatively TRBD2 (6 bases). The V gene's germline CDR1 is MDHEN and CDR2 SYDVKM. The CDR3 totals 15 residues. Trimming pared 1 base from V and 0 bases from J, leaving 8 bases between. As DNA, the CDR3 is TGTGCCAGCAGTTTATCAGGGACTAGCACAGATACGCAGTATTTT. It is translated as CASSLSGTSTDTQYF.

This clonotype was observed many times. The chain links TRBV12-5 to TRBJ2-3, with 7 bases aligning to TRBD1. Germline loops: CDR1 LGHNT, CDR2 FRNRAP. The CDR3 loop spans 15 amino acids. V lost 1 base, J lost 2 bases, and 3 bases stayed unmatched. The CDR3 DNA reads TGTGCTAGTGGTTTGGACAGGGGCCCCACAGATACGCAGTATTTT. As protein: CASGLDRGPTDTQYF.

This clonotype occurred many times. The genes are TRBV18 and TRBJ2-1, with 11 bases fitting TRBD2. Germline V gene lookup returns CDR1 KGHSH and CDR2 LQKENI. V lost 3 bases to trimming and J lost 4 bases; unmatched junction nucleotides: 5. The CDR3 spans 16 residues. In DNA, the CDR3 is TGTGCCAGCTCACCCACCGGGACTAGCGGTTACAATGAGCAGTTCTTC. Its protein product is CASSPTGTSGYNEQFF.

This clonotype came up many times. The V gene is TRBV2, the J gene TRBJ1-2; TRBD1 agrees at 7 bases. J lost 3 bases, V lost 1 base, and 2 bases had no gene match. The CDR3 is made up of 14 amino acids. Per germline, CDR1 SNHLY and CDR2 FYNNEI. The CDR3 region is CASSEGQGHYGYTF. CDR3 sequence (DNA): TGTGCCAGCAGTGAAGGACAGGGCCACTATGGCTACACCTTC.

This clonotype was counted many times. CDR3 bases: TGTGCCACTTTTTGGCCAGTTTCTAGCAATCAGCCCCAGCATTTT. The encoded protein is CATFWPVSSNQPQHF. The chain uses TRBV6-1 and TRBJ1-5; D uncertain. There are 15 residues in the CDR3. Trimming pared 10 bases from V and 0 bases from J, leaving 16 bases between. In germline, CDR1 is MNHNS, CDR2 SASEGT.

This clonotype was found a few times. This chain connects TRBV2 to TRBJ1-5; D uncertain. Trimming removed 3 bases at V and 0 bases at J, with 6 bases between. The CDR3 is made up of 14 amino acids. The V gene's germline CDR1 is SNHLY and CDR2 FYNNEI. The CDR3 DNA reads TGTGCCAGCAGTGATACGACTAGCAATCAGCCCCAGCATTTT. This codes for CASSDTTSNQPQHF.

The genes are TRBV12-3 or TRBV12-4 and TRBJ2-3; TRBD2 agrees at 11 bases. There are 17 residues in the CDR3. V was pared by 3 bases and J by 0 bases, with 5 bases of the junction left unmatched. This CDR3 is CASSFDLAGGSTDTQYF. The CDR3 DNA reads TGTGCCAGCAGTTTCGACCTAGCGGGGGGTAGCACAGATACGCAGTATTTT.

This clonotype was detected once. A clone one base away is much larger, so this may be a read error. The chain carries TRBV6-1 and TRBJ1-2; 7 bases line up with TRBD1. Germline V gene data show CDR1 as MNHNS and CDR2 as SASEGT. This CDR3 is 13 amino acids long. With V trimmed by 11 bases and J by 6 bases, 12 bases remained unmatched. The CDR3 sequence: CAGAGQVADGYTF. The CDR3 DNA is TGTGCCGGCGCCGGACAGGTCGCCGATGGCTACACCTTC.

The chain combines TRBV7-2 with TRBJ1-6, with D possibly TRBD1 on 5 matching bases. CDR3 length: 15 residues. Trimming took 6 bases from V and 7 from J, leaving 16 bases between them. CDR1 and CDR2 (germline): SGHTA, FQGNSA. DNA of the CDR3: TGTGCCAGCAGGGCCCCGAGGGGCGGGAATTCACCCCTCCACTTT. The encoded protein is CASRAPRGGNSPLHF. Filled out from reference TRBV7-2 and TRBJ1-6, the complete variable domain reads GAGVSQSPSNKVTEKGKDVELRCDPISGHTALYWYRQSLGQGLEFLIYFQGNSAPDKSGLPSDRFSAERTGGSVSTLTIQRTQQEDSAVYLCASRAPRGGNSPLHFGNGTRLTVT.

This clonotype came up many times. This sequence joins TRBV6-1 and TRBJ1-3; no definite D call. CDR1 MNHNS and CDR2 SASEGT come from the germline V gene. The length of the CDR3 is 11 residues. V shed 8 bases and J shed 4 bases, with 6 bases lying between them. The CDR3, as DNA: TGTGCCAGCGGCCTGGGAAACACCATATATTTT. Its protein is CASGLGNTIYF.

The chain joins TRBV5-1 to TRBJ2-1, with 11 positions matching TRBD2. This CDR3 contains 15 residues. The J segment lost 8 bases and the V segment lost 0 bases, leaving 4 bases of the junction unmatched. Germline-derived CDR1 and CDR2 are SGHRS and YFSETQ. The CDR3 DNA reads TGCGCCAGCAGCTTGGAAACTAGCGGGGGATATGAGCAGTTCTTC. This translates into CASSLETSGGYEQFF.